The 10 T cell receptor beta chains below all came from one sample that was sequenced in a study of lymphopenia after photon versus proton radiotherapy. TCRdb's copy holds only in-frame clones and misses some; the assay was immunoSEQ multiplex PCR. Among around 150,000 clones listed, 88% were seen once. The sample here was peripheral blood, taken from a patient treated with photon-based radiotherapy. Receptors were obtained from a man aged 50-59 years with gastric cancer.

The chain links TRBV2 to TRBJ2-1; 15 positions match TRBD2. There are 16 residues in the CDR3. V trimming: 2 bases; J trimming: 9 bases; junction bases outside the gene matches: 5. Per germline, CDR1 SNHLY and CDR2 FYNNEI. The CDR3 bases are TGTGCCAGCAGTGAAATGGGACTAGCGGGAGGTCTTGAGCAGTTCTTC. Protein: CASSEMGLAGGLEQFF.

The chain uses TRBV2 and TRBJ2-1; 7 nucleotides align to TRBD1. Unmatched junction bases numbered 8, after V lost 6 bases and J lost 9 bases. The CDR3 is 13 residues long. CDR1 is SNHLY, CDR2 FYNNEI, per germline. The CDR3 sequence: CASSEQGLREQFF. Written as DNA, the CDR3 is TGTGCCAGCAGCGAACAGGGGCTCCGTGAGCAGTTCTTC.

The genes are TRBV9 and TRBJ2-1; possible D gene TRBD1, 6 bases. Trimming removed 0 bases from V and 10 bases from J, with 14 bases in between. From germline, CDR1 is SGDLS and CDR2 YYNGEE. The CDR3 totals 14 residues. CDR3 in amino acids: CASSVATGLAEQFF. In nucleotides, the CDR3 is TGTGCCAGCAGCGTAGCCACAGGGTTGGCGGAGCAGTTCTTC. Full variable domain (outside the CDR3, taken from reference TRBV9 and TRBJ2-1): DSGVTQTPKHLITATGQRVTLRCSPRSGDLSVYWYQQSLDQGLQFLIQYYNGEERAKGNILERFSAQQFPDLHSELNLSSLELGDSALYFCASSVATGLAEQFFGPGTRLTVL.

The CDR3 loop reads CASSLSGRVEQYF. In DNA form, the CDR3 reads TGTGCCAGCAGTTTATCCGGACGGGTCGAGCAGTACTTC. The chain carries TRBV27 and TRBJ2-7; unclear D gene. Per germline, CDR1 MNHEY and CDR2 SMNVEV (reference sequence). The V gene lost 0 bases and the J gene lost 6 bases, with 9 bases spanning the gap. This CDR3 comprises 13 residues.

On this clone: One junction end disagrees with the germline gene, perhaps due to a read error. The chain employs TRBV4-3 and TRBJ2-7, with D perhaps matching TRBD2 (5 bases). The CDR3 is 15 amino acids. Germline assignment: CDR1 LGHNA and CDR2 YSLEER. The CDR3 here is CASSHYSDPGYGQYF. The CDR3 DNA follows: TGCGCCAGCAGCCATTACAGTGACCCGGGGTACGGGCAGTACTTC.

This clone was seen a few times. The rearrangement uses TRBV28 and TRBJ2-7; TRBD2 agrees at 7 bases. Germline CDR1 reads MDHEN; CDR2 reads SYDVKM. The CDR3 length is 15 residues. The V and J ends lost 0 bases and 6 bases, in that order; junction bases with no gene match: 8. CDR3 coding DNA: TGTGCCAGCAGTTTATGGGGAGCGGGGAACAGCGAGCAGTACTTC. It codes for CASSLWGAGNSEQYF.

The chain links TRBV7-2 to TRBJ2-7; no firm D call. The CDR3 has 11 amino acids. Germline V CDR1 and CDR2: SGHTA, FQGNSA. The germline V and J ends were trimmed by 9 bases and 5 bases, with 11 bases remaining between them. The CDR3 protein is CASTRLNEQYF. Here the CDR3 DNA reads TGTGCCAGTACGCGCCTCAACGAGCAGTACTTC.

This chain connects TRBV27 to TRBJ2-5, with 13 bases lining up with TRBD2. Germline V gene data show CDR1 as MNHEY and CDR2 as SMNVEV (reference sequence). The V segment lost 3 bases and the J segment 5 bases; nucleotides outside the gene matches: 9. CDR3 size: 17 residues. The CDR3 reads CASSFIGLAGVGETQYF. The CDR3 region has the DNA TGTGCCAGCAGTTTCATCGGACTAGCGGGAGTCGGGGAGACCCAGTACTTC.

This chain connects TRBV6-1 to TRBJ1-3; D gene ambiguous. Per the germline V gene, CDR1 is MNHNS and CDR2 is SASEGT. This CDR3 has 15 amino acids. V shed 7 bases and J shed 0 bases, with 13 bases lying between them. The CDR3 DNA reads TGTGCCAGCACCGAGAGACTCCTCTCTGGAAACACCATATATTTT. Its translation: CASTERLLSGNTIYF.

There are a few counts of this clone. The rearrangement uses TRBV5-4 and TRBJ1-1; D unclear. CDR1 and CDR2 from the germline V gene are SGHNT and YYREEE (reference sequence). The CDR3 consists of 14 residues. The V gene lost 3 bases and the J gene lost 4 bases, with 13 bases spanning the gap. CDR3 sequence (DNA): TGTGCCAGCAGCTCCCATAGGTACCCCACTGAAGCTTTCTTT. Protein sequence: CASSSHRYPTEAFF.